These T cell receptor beta chains were read from a single sample in a study of T cells in Graves' hyperthyroidism and ophthalmopathy. TCRdb processed the multiplex PCR reads anew with MiXCR; each CDR3 protein has one entry. The data hold some 350,000 distinct CDR3 sequences, with roughly 25% observed a single time. The source material was blood. These receptors were collected from a man aged 50-59 years with Graves' hyperthyroidism. CDR3s include the opening cysteine and the closing phenylalanine or tryptophan. A row's size may be missing; if present it is once, few, many or a size class.

clone size: many
V gene: TRBV27
J gene: TRBJ2-3
CDR3 protein: CASSLQGMISDTQYF

clone size: NA
V gene: TRBV6-1
J gene: TRBJ2-7
CDR3 protein: CATRSYEQYF

clone size: many
V gene: TRBV27
J gene: TRBJ2-3
CDR3 protein: CASRGTSTDTQYF

clone size: many
V gene: TRBV18
J gene: TRBJ1-1
CDR3 protein: CASSPAGGNTEAFF

clone size: NA
V gene: TRBV20-1
J gene: TRBJ2-3
CDR3 protein: CSARLGSNTDTQYF

clone size: NA
V gene: TRBV19
J gene: TRBJ1-6
CDR3 protein: CASSIRSKGSPLHF

clone size: many
V gene: TRBV3-1
J gene: TRBJ2-3
CDR3 protein: CASSRLAGMDTQYF

clone size: NA
V gene: TRBV9
J gene: TRBJ2-1
CDR3 protein: CASSTGLAGDEQFF

clone size: NA
V gene: TRBV6-1
J gene: TRBJ2-5
CDR3 protein: CASSEAGLAGGPWETQYF

clone size: few
V gene: TRBV5-6
J gene: TRBJ2-7
CDR3 protein: CASSLARGFSYEQYF

clone size: many
V gene: TRBV30
J gene: TRBJ2-2
CDR3 protein: CAWSGGPGTGELFF

clone size: NA
V gene: TRBV7-8
J gene: TRBJ1-2
CDR3 protein: CASSLDKIYGYTF

clone size: few
V gene: TRBV11-2
J gene: TRBJ2-1
CDR3 protein: CASSLDREAGGAFDEQFF

clone size: NA
V gene: TRBV2
J gene: TRBJ2-2
CDR3 protein: CASRASATNTGELFF

clone size: NA
V gene: TRBV5-1
J gene: TRBJ2-3
CDR3 protein: CASRPDRGTDTQYF

clone size: NA
V gene: TRBV28
J gene: TRBJ2-3
CDR3 protein: CASTRLETSTDTQYF

clone size: NA
V gene: TRBV11-3
J gene: TRBJ1-1
CDR3 protein: CASSLARWGRGSTEAFF

clone size: few
V gene: TRBV12-3/TRBV12-4
J gene: TRBJ2-1
CDR3 protein: CASTLTGSFNEQFF

clone size: NA
V gene: TRBV9
J gene: TRBJ2-1
CDR3 protein: CASSARTSGNEQFF

clone size: NA
V gene: TRBV2
J gene: TRBJ1-4
CDR3 protein: CASRREKLFF

clone size: few
V gene: TRBV7-9
J gene: TRBJ2-3
CDR3 protein: CASSPGGTGRTDTQYF

clone size: NA
V gene: TRBV20-1
J gene: TRBJ2-7
CDR3 protein: CSASSGTSGRFYEQYF

clone size: few
V gene: TRBV20-1
J gene: TRBJ2-3
CDR3 protein: CSANLGGTDTQYF

clone size: few
V gene: TRBV20-1
J gene: TRBJ2-1
CDR3 protein: CSPDHLSSYNEQFF

clone size: many
V gene: TRBV3-1
J gene: TRBJ2-7
CDR3 protein: CASSQEIRDSTYEQYF

clone size: few
V gene: TRBV13
J gene: TRBJ2-7
CDR3 protein: CASSLRAGYEQYF

clone size: few
V gene: TRBV5-1
J gene: TRBJ2-1
CDR3 protein: CASSSGLSDSYNEQFF